The 3 T cell receptor beta chains reported below all come from one sample, sequenced in a study of T-cell memory formation after mild COVID-19. MiXCR, applied by TCRdb to the 5' RACE reads, yields one record per CDR3 protein. Of 540,000 or so distinct CDR3 sequences listed, just over 20% are singletons. Sequenced sample: PBMCs or a T cell subset sorted from them (not recorded which). The receptor source for this set is an adult woman who had mild COVID-19 (a few samples of this study predate the infection). Cell type and time point are not known.

In its sample, this clonotype was seen a few times. The chain employs TRBV24-1 and TRBJ2-1; TRBD2 matches 11 bases. This CDR3 is 15 amino acids long. The germline gives CDR1 KGHDR, CDR2 SFDVKD. V shed 6 bases and J 6 bases; nucleotides not matched to a gene: 6. The CDR3, as DNA: TGTGCCACCAGTTATCCGACTAGCGGGACCAATGAGCAGTTCTTC. Its translation: CATSYPTSGTNEQFF.

This clonotype occurred many times. The genes are TRBV29-1 and TRBJ2-1; 12 nucleotides line up with TRBD2. Germline V lookup: CDR1 SQVTM, CDR2 ANQGSEA. CDR3 size: 15 residues. The trim removed 7 bases at V and 8 bases at J, leaving 12 bases unmatched. This CDR3 is CSERASGRAWDEQFF. CDR3 in DNA: TGCAGCGAACGGGCTAGCGGGAGGGCCTGGGATGAGCAGTTCTTC.

The chain has TRBV24-1 and TRBJ1-1; D remains ambiguous. V gave up 7 bases and J gave up 1 base, with 12 bases separating them. The CDR3 is 14 amino acids. Germline V gene data show CDR1 as KGHDR and CDR2 as SFDVKD. The CDR3 coding sequence is TGTGCCACCAGAGCAGGTAGAGGGAACACTGAAGCTTTCTTT. Residues: CATRAGRGNTEAFF.